This record covers a single T cell receptor beta chain. The V segment lost 0 bases and the J segment 5 bases; nucleotides outside the gene matches: 2. The CDR3 extends over 15 amino acids. Per germline, CDR1 MNHEY and CDR2 SVGAGI. Every single donor gave one heparinised blood draw, and these averaged around 110 mL. The sample comes from a study of beta chain features in type 1 diabetes. Since all of the isolated RNA was reverse transcribed, expressed TCRB transcripts were what got sequenced. The data were produced by immunoSEQ multiplex PCR, yet TCRdb's version contains in-frame clones alone and is incomplete. The sample lists about 290,000 clones, 7.5% to 9.5% occurring once.

This rearrangement joins TRBV6-5 to TRBJ2-1; 9 nucleotides match TRBD1. Sample: central memory CD4+ T cells from blood. The receptor was isolated from a young woman in good health. The CDR3: CASSYSGTGHNEQFF. CDR3 nucleotides: TGTGCCAGCAGTTACTCCGGGACAGGGCACAATGAGCAGTTCTTC.